One and the same sample provided the 20 T cell receptor beta chains below, sequenced in a study of CD8+ T cells in alopecia areata. Sequencing used cDNA as its template, made by extracting RNA and reverse transcribing it. Some clones are missing from TCRdb's copy, which holds only in-frame ones; the method was immunoSEQ multiplex PCR. The data show around 61,000 clones, under 55% seen once. The input for sequencing was CD8+ T cells sorted from blood, taken at week 0. These TCRs come from a human donor with alopecia areata.

The count of this clone is one. This chain connects TRBV15 to TRBJ2-2; D is unresolved. This CDR3 comprises 14 residues. Germline V gene lookup returns CDR1 LNHNV and CDR2 YYDKDF (reference sequence). V gave up 8 bases and J gave up 0 bases, with 10 bases separating them. CDR3 amino acids: CATLGISNTGELFF. In DNA form, the CDR3 reads TGTGCCACCCTAGGCATTTCGAACACCGGGGAGCTGTTTTTT.

The rearrangement joins TRBV10-3 to TRBJ2-5, with D perhaps matching TRBD1 or TRBD2 (5 bases each). The CDR3 has 14 residues. Germline CDR1 reads ENHRY; CDR2 reads SYGVKD. V lost 7 bases and J 7 bases, leaving 19 bases between the germline ends. CDR3 DNA sequence: TGTGCCATCATTAGACAGTGGGCCCGGGGGACCCAGTACTTC. Encoded protein: CAIIRQWARGTQYF.

The rearrangement links TRBV19 to TRBJ2-7; TRBD1 matches at 9 bases. Trimming removed 6 bases from V and 5 bases from J; junction bases left unmatched: 11. This CDR3 is 15 amino acids long. Germline V gene data show CDR1 as LNHDA and CDR2 as SQIVND (reference sequence). CDR3 region: CASSHRGQGIHEQYF. In nucleotides, the CDR3 is TGTGCCAGTAGCCACAGGGGACAGGGTATCCACGAGCAGTACTTC.

The CDR3 loop is CASSPQGSTDTQYF. In nucleotides, the CDR3 is TGCGCCAGCAGCCCTCAGGGAAGCACAGATACGCAGTATTTT. The genes are TRBV5-1 and TRBJ2-3, with TRBD1 as a possible D gene (5 bases). CDR1 and CDR2 (germline): SGHRS, YFSETQ. Trimming removed 4 bases at V and 0 bases at J, with 9 bases between. The CDR3 contains 14 residues.

The chain's CDR3 is CASSIEGVNGYTF. DNA of the CDR3: TGTGCCAGTAGTATAGAGGGAGTAAATGGCTACACCTTC. The chain has TRBV19 and TRBJ1-2; no clear D gene. The germline gives CDR1 LNHDA, CDR2 SQIVND (reference sequence). The CDR3 is 13 residues long. Trimming took 0 bases from V and 6 from J, leaving 8 bases between them.

The chain is built from TRBV7-9 and TRBJ1-1; D gene unclear. The germline V gene has CDR1 SEHNR and CDR2 FQNEAQ (reference sequence). Between the trimmed V and J ends, which lost 2 bases and 6 bases, there was a span of 4 bases. This CDR3 comprises 11 residues. CDR3 loop: CASSLQPEAFF. CDR3 bases: TGTGCCAGCAGCTTACAGCCTGAAGCTTTCTTT. The full variable domain, completed using reference TRBV7-9 and TRBJ1-1, is DTGVSQNPRHKITKRGQNVTFRCDPISEHNRLYWYRQTLGQGPEFLTYFQNEAQLEKSRLLSDRFSAERPKGSFSTLEIQRTEQGDSAMYLCASSLQPEAFFGQGTRLTVV.

The chain employs TRBV2 and TRBJ1-5, with D uncertain. V was clipped by 9 bases and J by 4 bases, with 13 bases between them. The CDR3 has 13 amino acids. Germline V gives CDR1 SNHLY, CDR2 FYNNEI. CDR3 nucleotide sequence: TGTGCCAGTACGGACGGGCGGAATCAGCCCCAGCATTTT. This encodes CASTDGRNQPQHF.

The chain joins TRBV29-1 to TRBJ2-1; D remains unclear. This CDR3 has 13 amino acids. Germline V gene data show CDR1 as SQVTM and CDR2 as ANQGSEA. Trimming cost V 5 bases and J 1 base, with 9 bases left between them. The CDR3 DNA sequence: TGCAGCGTTAACGACGGATCCTACAATGAGCAGTTCTTC. It is translated as CSVNDGSYNEQFF.

This sequence joins TRBV9 and TRBJ1-3, with D tentatively TRBD1 (5 bases). Trimming removed 4 bases from V and 2 bases from J, with 10 bases in between. Germline CDR1 and CDR2: SGDLS and YYNGEE. The length of the CDR3 is 14 residues. In DNA form, the CDR3 reads TGTGCCAGCAGCCCCGGAGGGGCTGGAAACACCATATATTTT. Translation gives CASSPGGAGNTIYF. The entire variable domain, with the rest obtained from reference TRBV9 and TRBJ1-3, is as follows: DSGVTQTPKHLITATGQRVTLRCSPRSGDLSVYWYQQSLDQGLQFLIQYYNGEERAKGNILERFSAQQFPDLHSELNLSSLELGDSALYFCASSPGGAGNTIYFGEGSWLTVV.

The chain carries TRBV5-4 and TRBJ2-5, with 15 bases aligning to TRBD2. V shed 4 bases and J 5 bases; nucleotides not matched to a gene: 3. The CDR3 is 15 residues long. Germline lookup yields CDR1 SGHNT and CDR2 YYREEE (reference sequence). CDR3 nucleotide sequence: TGTGCCAGCAGCCACGGGACTAGCGGGAGGGAGACCCAGTACTTC. Residues: CASSHGTSGRETQYF.

The V and J genes are TRBV29-1 and TRBJ2-2; no firm D call. The CDR3 is made up of 12 amino acids. Between the trimmed V and J ends, which lost 6 bases and 0 bases, there was a span of 5 bases. Germline V gene sequence: CDR1 SQVTM, CDR2 ANQGSEA. The chain's CDR3 is CSVPTNTGELFF. The CDR3 nucleotides are TGCAGCGTCCCAACGAACACCGGGGAGCTGTTTTTT.

The sample holds one count of this clone. The V and J genes are TRBV30 and TRBJ1-2, with no clear D. The CDR3 loop spans 11 amino acids. V was pared by 2 bases and J by 8 bases, with 9 bases between. Germline V CDR1 and CDR2: GTSNPN, SVGIG (reference sequence). This chain's CDR3 is CAWSWTEGYTF. The DNA for the CDR3 is TGTGCCTGGAGTTGGACGGAGGGCTACACCTTC.

A single count supports this clone. CDR3 residues: CASSLFGGRPETQYF. CDR3 DNA sequence: TGTGCCAGCAGCTTATTCGGTGGCAGACCAGAGACCCAGTACTTC. V is TRBV7-6 and J is TRBJ2-5; D not certain. The CDR3 spans 15 residues. CDR1 and CDR2 from the germline V gene are SGHVS and FNYEAQ. The ends were cut back, 2 bases at V and 4 bases at J, with 14 bases in the middle.

The chain links TRBV5-4 to TRBJ1-4, with unresolved D. This CDR3 has 15 amino acids. CDR1 SGHNT and CDR2 YYREEE come from the germline V gene (reference sequence). Trimming left V 5 bases short and J 3 bases short, with 14 bases between. The CDR3 nucleotides are TGTGCCAGCAGTCACCGGGTGGGAGCTAATGAAAAACTGTTTTTT. It codes for CASSHRVGANEKLFF.

This clone was picked up a small number of times. The chain links TRBV7-9 to TRBJ2-2; D remains ambiguous. The CDR3 totals 13 residues. V was shortened by 7 bases and J by 4 bases, with 10 bases between the two germline ends. The germline V gene has CDR1 SEHNR and CDR2 FQNEAQ (reference sequence). CDR3 loop: CASTGLGTGELFF. The DNA for the CDR3 is TGTGCCAGCACGGGTCTGGGCACCGGGGAGCTGTTTTTT.

This clone is labeled as medium-sized. The V and J genes are TRBV28 and TRBJ2-7; TRBD2 might be the D (6 bases). Looked up from germline, CDR1 is MDHEN and CDR2 is SYDVKM. The V end was cut by 2 bases, the J end by 3 bases, with 11 bases between. This CDR3 contains 14 residues. This chain's CDR3 is CASSLTGLLYEQYF. In nucleotides, the CDR3 is TGTGCCAGCAGTTTAACGGGACTCCTCTACGAGCAGTACTTC.

This clone was seen more than once but under ten times. V gene TRBV7-9 combines with J gene TRBJ2-3; TRBD2 matches 9 bases. Losses at the gene ends were 5 bases for V and 2 bases for J; bases not matched to a gene: 5. This CDR3 contains 15 residues. Germline V gene data show CDR1 as SEHNR and CDR2 as FQNEAQ (reference sequence). The CDR3 bases are TGTGCCAGCAGCCTGCGGACTAGCGACACAGATACGCAGTATTTT. Translated, it gives CASSLRTSDTDTQYF. The full variable domain, with the rest looked up from reference TRBV7-9 and TRBJ2-3, is DTGVSQNPRHKITKRGQNVTFRCDPISEHNRLYWYRQTLGQGPEFLTYFQNEAQLEKSRLLSDRFSAERPKGSFSTLEIQRTEQGDSAMYLCASSLRTSDTDTQYFGPGTRLTVL.

The chain is built from TRBV28 and TRBJ2-5; TRBD2 matches at 11 bases. The V gene end was trimmed by 5 bases and the J gene end by 1 base; junction bases not matched to a gene: 6. Germline V CDR1 and CDR2: MDHEN, SYDVKM. The CDR3 contains 16 residues. The chain's CDR3 is CASSPRTSGSQETQYF. In nucleotides, the CDR3 is TGTGCCAGCAGTCCGCGGACTAGCGGGTCCCAAGAGACCCAGTACTTC. Looking up the rest from reference TRBV28 and TRBJ2-5 gives the full variable domain: DVKVTQSSRYLVKRTGEKVFLECVQDMDHENMFWYRQDPGLGLRLIYFSYDVKMKEKGDIPEGYSVSREKKERFSLILESASTNQTSMYLCASSPRTSGSQETQYFGPGTRLLVL.

This rearrangement joins TRBV4-1 to TRBJ2-1, with a possible D match to TRBD1 (6 bases). This CDR3 contains 15 residues. Germline V CDR1 and CDR2: MGHRA, YSYEKL. Deletions cut 3 bases from V and 15 bases from J, with 24 bases between. The CDR3 DNA follows: TGCGCCAGCAGCCAGGCTGAAGGGGACGGGACATTCTCGTTCTTC. Protein sequence: CASSQAEGDGTFSFF.

This clone was detected only once. The rearrangement joins TRBV27 to TRBJ2-5; 9 bases are shared with TRBD2. J was trimmed by 5 bases and V by 6 bases; bases with no gene match: 10. Germline lookup yields CDR1 MNHEY and CDR2 SMNVEV (reference sequence). The CDR3 extends over 15 amino acids. This CDR3 is CASRRASGRTETQYF. CDR3 DNA: TGTGCCAGCAGAAGGGCCAGCGGGAGGACGGAGACCCAGTACTTC.